The 10 T cell receptor beta chains below all came from one sample that was sequenced in a study of blood T cell repertoires in COVID-19. Assay used: immunoSEQ multiplex PCR; TCRdb lists only in-frame clones, some missing. The sample has around 20,000 clones, 87% seen once; the top ten hold 7.5% to 9%. Sequencing was performed on peripheral blood. The receptors shown here come from a human donor in a cohort sampled during active COVID-19. The donor label of this sample is uncertain.

Here the CDR3 reads CASSDGLDNYNEQFF. Here the CDR3 DNA reads TGTGCCAGCAGTGACGGATTGGACAACTACAATGAGCAGTTCTTC. The V call is TRBV2, the J call TRBJ2-1, with D possibly matching TRBD1 (5 bases). Germline values: CDR1 SNHLY, CDR2 FYNNEI. Trimming shortened V by 3 bases and J by 3 bases, and 12 bases separated the two germline ends. This CDR3 spans 15 amino acids.

The chain is built from TRBV24-1 and TRBJ2-1; TRBD1 aligns across 8 bases. The CDR3 is made up of 13 amino acids. V shed 5 bases, J shed 8 bases, and the junction held 4 bases outside the gene matches. Germline CDR1 and CDR2: KGHDR and SFDVKD. CDR3 region: CATSGQGWDEQFF. In DNA, the CDR3 is TGTGCCACCAGTGGACAGGGGTGGGATGAGCAGTTCTTC.

V and J are TRBV6-6 and TRBJ1-5; possible D gene TRBD1, 5 bases. Trimming stripped 0 bases from V and 6 bases from J, with 15 bases between. Germline-derived CDR1 and CDR2 are MNHNY and SVGAGI (reference sequence). This CDR3 comprises 16 residues. CDR3: CASSYSDDPGGQPQHF. CDR3 bases: TGTGCCAGCAGTTACTCAGACGACCCCGGGGGTCAGCCCCAGCATTTT.

The CDR3 nucleotides are TGTGCCAGCGCCACCGGGACTAGCGCTTACAATGAGCAGTTCTTC. Translating it yields CASATGTSAYNEQFF. The V and J genes are TRBV27 and TRBJ2-1; 10 bases agree with TRBD2. The CDR3 runs to 15 residues. Germline trimming cut 8 bases from V and 4 bases from J; bases unmatched to any gene: 8. Germline V CDR1 and CDR2: MNHEY, SMNVEV (reference sequence).

The chain links TRBV9 to TRBJ1-5; 9 positions agree with TRBD1. The V segment lost 0 bases and the J segment 4 bases; nucleotides outside the gene matches: 5. CDR3 length: 16 residues. CDR1 SGDLS and CDR2 YYNGEE come from the germline V gene. CDR3 loop: CASSVEGQGLNQPQHF. The CDR3 DNA sequence: TGTGCCAGCAGCGTAGAGGGACAGGGCCTTAATCAGCCCCAGCATTTT. The full variable domain, rest sourced from reference TRBV9 and TRBJ1-5, is DSGVTQTPKHLITATGQRVTLRCSPRSGDLSVYWYQQSLDQGLQFLIQYYNGEERAKGNILERFSAQQFPDLHSELNLSSLELGDSALYFCASSVEGQGLNQPQHFGDGTRLSIL.

The rearrangement links TRBV28 to TRBJ2-1; D possibly corresponds to TRBD1 (6 bases). Germline V gives CDR1 MDHEN, CDR2 SYDVKM. The CDR3 length is 15 residues. The chain's CDR3 is CGSRAGEIEVHEQFF. CDR3 in DNA: TGTGGATCAAGGGCAGGGGAAATAGAAGTCCATGAGCAGTTCTTC.

V gene TRBV3-1 (or the pseudogene TRBV3-2) combines with J gene TRBJ1-3, with D unclear. The V gene lost 1 base and the J gene lost 4 bases, with 8 bases spanning the gap. This CDR3 region has 14 residues. Germline assignment: CDR1 LGHDT and CDR2 YNNKEL (reference sequence). CDR3 nucleotide sequence: TGTGCCAGCAGCCAAGGAAACAGAGGAAACACCATATATTTT. Translated: CASSQGNRGNTIYF.

The rearrangement joins TRBV25-1 to TRBJ1-2, with D possibly being TRBD1 (5 bases). The V gene lost 2 bases and the J gene lost 6 bases, with 10 bases spanning the gap. The CDR3 runs to 13 residues. The germline gives CDR1 MGHDK, CDR2 SYGVNS. The CDR3 region has the DNA TGTGCCAGCAGTGAAAGGGGCCAGGATGGCTACACCTTC. This encodes CASSERGQDGYTF.

This chain uses TRBV18 with TRBJ2-3; 12 nucleotides line up with TRBD2. CDR3 size: 16 residues. V shed 2 bases, J shed 3 bases, and the junction held 3 bases outside the gene matches. CDR1 is KGHSH, CDR2 LQKENI, per germline. This chain's CDR3 is CASSPRLAGGTDTQYF. In DNA, the CDR3 is TGTGCCAGCTCACCAAGGCTAGCGGGAGGGACAGATACGCAGTATTTT.

The CDR3, as DNA: TGTGCCAGCAGAATCAGGGGAATGAACACTGAAGCTTTCTTT. Translating gives CASRIRGMNTEAFF. This sequence joins TRBV6-5 and TRBJ1-1, with a weak D call TRBD1 (6 bases). Trimming cost V 6 bases and J 0 bases, with 11 bases left between them. The CDR3 spans 14 residues. Germline V gene lookup returns CDR1 MNHEY and CDR2 SVGAGI.